This T cell receptor beta chain was sequenced during a study of control samples from healthy donors and cancer patients. This table comes from immunoSEQ multiplex PCR, and its TCRdb copy is limited to in-frame clones, with some not included. The data hold 110,000 or so clones, with approximately 84% observed a single time. Sequencing input: blood. The TCR was taken from a young man in good health.

CDR3 DNA: TGTGCCAGCAGCGACAGCTCCGAAAACACCATATATTTT. This sequence encodes CASSDSSENTIYF. The chain has TRBV9 and TRBJ1-3; D remains ambiguous. From germline, CDR1 is SGDLS and CDR2 YYNGEE. V dropped 3 bases and J dropped 6 bases, with 10 bases sitting between them. The CDR3 is 13 amino acids.